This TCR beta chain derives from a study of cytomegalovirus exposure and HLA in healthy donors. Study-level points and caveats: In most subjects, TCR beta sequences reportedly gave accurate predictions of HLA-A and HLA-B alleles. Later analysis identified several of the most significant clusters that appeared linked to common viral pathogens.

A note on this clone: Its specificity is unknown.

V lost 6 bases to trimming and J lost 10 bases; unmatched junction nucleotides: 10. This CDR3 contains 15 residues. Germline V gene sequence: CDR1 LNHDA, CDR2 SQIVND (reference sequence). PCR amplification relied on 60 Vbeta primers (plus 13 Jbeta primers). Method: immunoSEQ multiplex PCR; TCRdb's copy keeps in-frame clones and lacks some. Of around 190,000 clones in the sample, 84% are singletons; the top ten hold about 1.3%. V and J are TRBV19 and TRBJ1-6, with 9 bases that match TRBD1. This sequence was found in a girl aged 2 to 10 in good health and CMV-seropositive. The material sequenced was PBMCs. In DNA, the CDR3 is TGTGCCAGTAGCTCGCCGGGACAGGGAGAGTCACCCCTCCACTTT. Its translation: CASSSPGQGESPLHF.